This T cell receptor (beta chain) was sequenced for a study of blood T cell repertoires in COVID-19. As for the study in general: The United States, Italy and Spain provided the acute and convalescent COVID-19 samples.

From germline, CDR1 is LGHDT and CDR2 YNNKEL (reference sequence). CDR3 length: 15 amino acids. V trimming: 1 base; J trimming: 6 bases; junction bases outside the gene matches: 6. Authors' methods: Estimation of nucleated cell counts relied on the amplification of reference gene primers. Repertoires were generated with immunoSEQ multiplex PCR, while TCRdb's copy carries only in-frame clones and drops some. Clone size and the V and J calls come from that table; the DNA yielded D and trimming. In the table there are about 300,000 clones, approximately 88% of which are singletons. The rearrangement uses TRBV3-1 (or the pseudogene TRBV3-2) and TRBJ2-3; TRBD2 agrees at 8 bases. The sample was peripheral blood. This receptor was taken from a woman in her 30s who had recovered from COVID-19. DNA of the CDR3: TGTGCCAGCAGCCAAGGGGGACTAGTTTGGGATACGCAGTATTTT. As protein: CASSQGGLVWDTQYF.